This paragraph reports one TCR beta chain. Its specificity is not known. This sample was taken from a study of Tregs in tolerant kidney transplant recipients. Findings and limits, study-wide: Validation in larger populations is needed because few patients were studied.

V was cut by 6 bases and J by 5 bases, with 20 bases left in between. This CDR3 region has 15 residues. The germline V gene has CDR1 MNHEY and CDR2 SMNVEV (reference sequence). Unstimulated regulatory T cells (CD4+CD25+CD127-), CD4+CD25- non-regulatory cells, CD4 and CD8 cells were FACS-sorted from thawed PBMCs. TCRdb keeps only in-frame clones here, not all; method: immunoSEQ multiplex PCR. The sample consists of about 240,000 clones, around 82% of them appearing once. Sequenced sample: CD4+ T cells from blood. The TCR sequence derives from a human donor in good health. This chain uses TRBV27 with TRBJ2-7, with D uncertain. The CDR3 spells CASRRLPPLENEQYF. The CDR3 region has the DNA TGTGCCAGCAGGCGCCTCCCCCCACTTGAGAACGAGCAGTACTTC.